Following are 7 T cell receptor beta chains from one sample sequenced in a study of post-analysis software for immune sequencing data. General study points: About 5 TRBV segments occurring more often in patients than controls included TRBV5-6, TRBV5-1 and TRBV20-1.

No antigens are known for them. The authors incorporated unique molecular identifiers into the TCR beta cDNA libraries. TCRdb independently ran MiXCR on the PCR reads; one entry per CDR3 protein. The profile shows 450,000 to 700,000 distinct CDR3 sequences, 44% of them singletons. Material for sequencing was blood. The receptors originated from a girl under 18 with multiple sclerosis.

This chain uses TRBV7-9 with TRBJ1-1; possibly TRBD1 for D (6 bases). The CDR3 length is 13 residues. V was trimmed by 3 bases and J by 5 bases, leaving 10 bases between them. Germline V gene sequence: CDR1 SEHNR, CDR2 FQNEAQ (reference sequence). The DNA for the CDR3 is TGTGCCAGCAGCTTTTCAGGGGCGACTGAAGCTTTCTTT. Its translation: CASSFSGATEAFF.

This clonotype was seen repeatedly, ten times or more. The V gene is TRBV3-1, the J gene TRBJ1-1; D remains ambiguous. The CDR3 runs 13 residues. Germline loops: CDR1 LGHDT, CDR2 YNNKEL (reference sequence). Trimming pared 4 bases from V and 3 bases from J, leaving 9 bases between. CDR3 residues: CASSRDIYTEAFF. The CDR3 nucleotides are TGTGCCAGCAGCCGAGACATCTACACTGAAGCTTTCTTT. The full variable domain, its missing parts supplied by reference TRBV3-1 and TRBJ1-1, is DTAVSQTPKYLVTQMGNDKSIKCEQNLGHDTMYWYKQDSKKFLKIMFSYNNKELIINETVPNRFSPKSPDKAHLNLHINSLELGDSAVYFCASSRDIYTEAFFGQGTRLTVV.

This clonotype occurred a few times. The chain joins TRBV20-1 to TRBJ2-1, with D perhaps TRBD2 (5 bases). This CDR3 has 15 amino acids. The ends were cut back, 0 bases at V and 2 bases at J, with 11 bases in the middle. Looked up from germline, CDR1 is DFQATT and CDR2 is SNEGSKA (reference sequence). CDR3 amino acids: CSARDVGGAYNEQFF. CDR3 DNA: TGCAGTGCTAGAGATGTTGGAGGAGCCTACAATGAGCAGTTCTTC.

This clonotype occurred a few times. The chain employs TRBV29-1 and TRBJ1-2; 9 nucleotides agree with TRBD1. The germline CDR1 and CDR2 sequences are SQVTM and ANQGSEA. There are 13 residues in the CDR3. Unmatched junction bases numbered 4, after V lost 6 bases and J lost 2 bases. CDR3 protein: CSVAGQGNYGYTF. CDR3 sequence (DNA): TGCAGCGTCGCAGGACAGGGGAACTATGGCTACACCTTC.

The rearrangement joins TRBV6-5 to TRBJ2-5, with 9 bases lining up with TRBD1. CDR1 is MNHEY and CDR2 is SVGAGI in the germline V gene. V was clipped by 0 bases and J by 10 bases; unmatched bases: 9. The CDR3 spans 15 residues. This CDR3 is CASSYSGTGRYYQYF. As DNA, the CDR3 is TGTGCCAGCAGTTACTCCGGGACAGGGCGATACTACCAGTACTTC.

This clonotype was found once. At one end the junction does not follow the germline gene, possibly because of a read error. The CDR3 DNA follows: TGTGCCAGCAGCCGGGACAGGGGATACGAAAAGCTGTTTTTT. This translates into CASSRDRGYEKLFF. The J gene is TRBJ1-4, the V gene TRBV6-6; 10 bases map to TRBD1. Germline values: CDR1 MNHNY, CDR2 SVGAGI (reference sequence). The CDR3 contains 14 residues.

This clonotype appeared a few times. The rearrangement links TRBV27 to TRBJ2-5, with TRBD1 identical over 11 bases. Germline trimming cut 5 bases from V and 11 bases from J; bases unmatched to any gene: 4. CDR3 length equals 12 residues. CDR1 and CDR2 (germline): MNHEY, SMNVEV (reference sequence). CDR3 nucleotides: TGTGCCAGCAGTCGCGGACAGGGGGCGCAGTACTTC. This translates into CASSRGQGAQYF.